The next 8 T cell receptor beta chains were all read from a single sample in a study of T cells in Graves' hyperthyroidism and ophthalmopathy. Amplification of TCR beta CDR3 regions was performed using RNA transcripts as template. HTBI primers drove first-round RT-PCR of the TCR CDR3. MiXCR, applied by TCRdb to the multiplex PCR reads, yields one record per CDR3 protein. The sample lists 360,000 or so distinct CDR3 sequences, around 15% occurring once. Sequenced input: blood. The receptors originated from a woman aged 55-70 years with Graves' ophthalmopathy.

The chain couples TRBV7-2 to TRBJ2-3, with 13 nucleotides matching TRBD2. With V trimmed by 5 bases and J by 4 bases, 15 bases remained unmatched. The germline V gene encodes CDR1 SGHTA and CDR2 FQGNSA. This CDR3 has 19 amino acids. CDR3 bases: TGTGCCAGCAGCAAAACTAGCGGGAGGGCCCAGTTCGTTCCAGATACGCAGTATTTT. It translates to CASSKTSGRAQFVPDTQYF.

This clonotype has more than one count but fewer than ten. The chain combines TRBV24-1 with TRBJ2-3; D gene uncertain. The germline V gene has CDR1 KGHDR and CDR2 SFDVKD. V was clipped by 3 bases and J by 2 bases, with 8 bases between them. This CDR3 region has 14 residues. The CDR3 here is CATSDRVLTDTQYF. In DNA, the CDR3 is TGTGCCACCAGTGATCGGGTACTCACAGATACGCAGTATTTT.

This clonotype has more than one count but fewer than ten. The V call is TRBV7-3, the J call TRBJ2-3, with 9 bases aligning to TRBD1. This CDR3 contains 13 residues. After removal of 5 bases from V and 5 bases from J, the junction contained 2 bases not matched to a gene. Germline CDR1 reads SGHTA; CDR2 reads FQGTGA. CDR3 in DNA: TGTGCCAGCAGCCGGACAGGGGTAGATACGCAGTATTTT. This sequence encodes CASSRTGVDTQYF.

The table lists this clonotype with many counts. CDR3 bases: TGTGCCAGCAGCCATCAATCTAGCGGGAGTATCAATGAGCAGTTCTTC. Amino acids: CASSHQSSGSINEQFF. The chain uses TRBV3-1 and TRBJ2-1; 10 bases align to TRBD2. The CDR3 length is 16 residues. V lost 3 bases and J lost 6; bases outside the gene matches: 8. Germline V lookup: CDR1 LGHDT, CDR2 YNNKEL (reference sequence).

This sequence joins TRBV4-2 and TRBJ1-2; TRBD1 might be the D (6 bases). The germline V gene has CDR1 LGHNA and CDR2 YNFKEQ. V was trimmed by 1 base and J by 3 bases, leaving 9 bases between them. The CDR3 extends over 14 amino acids. The CDR3 DNA reads as TGTGCCAGCAGCCAAGCACAGGGCCACTATGGCTACACCTTC. Amino acid sequence: CASSQAQGHYGYTF.

The sample holds many counts of this clonotype. The V and J genes are TRBV20-1 and TRBJ2-7; TRBD1 aligns across 8 bases. V lost 4 bases and J lost 4; bases outside the gene matches: 12. The CDR3 has 15 amino acids. Germline loops: CDR1 DFQATT, CDR2 SNEGSKA (reference sequence). The DNA for the CDR3 is TGCAGTGCTACCTTTATGGACAGGGCAAATTACGAGCAGTACTTC. This sequence encodes CSATFMDRANYEQYF.

The table lists this clonotype with many counts. The rearrangement links TRBV20-1 to TRBJ2-3, with a weak D call TRBD1 (6 bases). Trimming took off 6 bases at V and 4 bases at J, with 11 bases between the two ends. CDR3 size: 12 residues. Germline CDR1 and CDR2: DFQATT and SNEGSKA (reference sequence). This chain's CDR3 is CSARDNSDTQYF. In DNA form, the CDR3 reads TGCAGTGCAAGGGACAATTCAGATACGCAGTATTTT.

The chain joins TRBV20-1 to TRBJ1-3; D is unresolved. From germline, CDR1 is DFQATT and CDR2 SNEGSKA (reference sequence). The V end lost 2 bases, the J end lost 0 bases, and 8 bases lay between the germline ends. The CDR3 sequence is 14 residues long. The CDR3 nucleotides are TGCAGTGCTAGAACACCAAGCTCTGGAAACACCATATATTTT. Its translation: CSARTPSSGNTIYF.